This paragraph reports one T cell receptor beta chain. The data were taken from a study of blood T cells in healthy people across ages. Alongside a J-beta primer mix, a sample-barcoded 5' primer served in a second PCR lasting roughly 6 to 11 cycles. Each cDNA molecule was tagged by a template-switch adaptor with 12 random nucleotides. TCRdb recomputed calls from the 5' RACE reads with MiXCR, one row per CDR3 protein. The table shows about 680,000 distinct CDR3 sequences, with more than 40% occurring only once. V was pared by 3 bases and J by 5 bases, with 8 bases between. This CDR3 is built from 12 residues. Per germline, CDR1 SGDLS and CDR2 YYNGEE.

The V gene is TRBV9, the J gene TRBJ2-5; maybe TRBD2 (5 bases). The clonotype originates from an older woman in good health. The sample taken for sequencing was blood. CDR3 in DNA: TGTGCCAGCAGCGGGTGGGAGGAGACCCAGTACTTC. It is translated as CASSGWEETQYF.